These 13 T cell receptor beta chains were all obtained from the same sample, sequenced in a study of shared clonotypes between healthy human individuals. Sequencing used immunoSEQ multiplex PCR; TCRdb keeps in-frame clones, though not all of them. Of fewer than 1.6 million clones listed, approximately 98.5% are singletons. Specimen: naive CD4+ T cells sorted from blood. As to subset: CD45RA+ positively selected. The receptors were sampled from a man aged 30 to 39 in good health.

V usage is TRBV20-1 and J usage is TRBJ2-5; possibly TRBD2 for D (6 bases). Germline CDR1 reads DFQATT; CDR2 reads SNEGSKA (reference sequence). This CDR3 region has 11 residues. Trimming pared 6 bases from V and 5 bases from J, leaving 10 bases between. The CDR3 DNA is TGCAGTGCCGGGAGTGTGGAGACCCAGTACTTC. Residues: CSAGSVETQYF.

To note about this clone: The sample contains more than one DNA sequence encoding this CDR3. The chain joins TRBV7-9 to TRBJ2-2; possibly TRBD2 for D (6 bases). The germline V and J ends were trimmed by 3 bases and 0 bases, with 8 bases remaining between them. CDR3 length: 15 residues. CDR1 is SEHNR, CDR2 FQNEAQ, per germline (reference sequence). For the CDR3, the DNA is TGTGCCAGCAGCTTGACGGGAGCGAACACCGGGGAGCTGTTTTTT. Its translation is CASSLTGANTGELFF.

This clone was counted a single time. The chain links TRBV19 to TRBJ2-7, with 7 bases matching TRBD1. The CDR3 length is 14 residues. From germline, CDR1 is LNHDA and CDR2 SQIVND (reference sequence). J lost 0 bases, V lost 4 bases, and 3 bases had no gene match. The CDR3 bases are TGTGCCAGTAGTAACCCAGGGGGCTCCTACGAGCAGTACTTC. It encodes CASSNPGGSYEQYF. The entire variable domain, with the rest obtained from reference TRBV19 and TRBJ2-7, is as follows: DGGITQSPKYLFRKEGQNVTLSCEQNLNHDAMYWYRQDPGQGLRLIYYSQIVNDFQKGDIAEGYSVSREKKESFPLTVTSAQKNPTAFYLCASSNPGGSYEQYFGPGTRLTVT.

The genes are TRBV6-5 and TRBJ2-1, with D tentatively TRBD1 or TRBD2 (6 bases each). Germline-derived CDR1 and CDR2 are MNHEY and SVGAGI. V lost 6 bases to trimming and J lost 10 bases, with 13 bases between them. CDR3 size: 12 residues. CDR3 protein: CASRIGGSEQFF. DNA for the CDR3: TGTGCCAGCAGGATAGGGGGGTCCGAGCAGTTCTTC.

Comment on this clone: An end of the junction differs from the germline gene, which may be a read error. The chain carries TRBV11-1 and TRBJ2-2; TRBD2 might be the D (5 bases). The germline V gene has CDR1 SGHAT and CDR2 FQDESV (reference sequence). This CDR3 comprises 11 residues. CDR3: CEKRYTGELFF. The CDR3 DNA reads TGCGAAAAGCGGTACACCGGGGAGCTGTTTTTT.

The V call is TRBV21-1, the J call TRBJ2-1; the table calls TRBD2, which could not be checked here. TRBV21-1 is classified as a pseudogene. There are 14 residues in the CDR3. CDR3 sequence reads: CASNHSSGNNEQFF. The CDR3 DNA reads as TGTGCCAGCAACCACTCTAGCGGGAACAATGAGCAGTTCTTC.

DNA of the CDR3: TGTGCCACCAGGGAGTTCTTTCCGAACAATGAGCAGTTCTTC. Its translation is CATREFFPNNEQFF. This chain uses TRBV2 with TRBJ2-1, with D tentatively TRBD1 or TRBD2 (5 bases each). Between the trimmed V and J ends, which lost 10 bases and 5 bases, there was a span of 18 bases. Germline V gene data show CDR1 as SNHLY and CDR2 as FYNNEI. The CDR3 extends over 14 amino acids. The full variable domain, completed using reference TRBV2 and TRBJ2-1, is EPEVTQTPSHQVTQMGQEVILRCVPISNHLYFYWYRQILGQKVEFLVSFYNNEISEKSEIFDDQFSVERPDGSNFTLKIRSTKLEDSAMYFCATREFFPNNEQFFGPGTRLTVL.

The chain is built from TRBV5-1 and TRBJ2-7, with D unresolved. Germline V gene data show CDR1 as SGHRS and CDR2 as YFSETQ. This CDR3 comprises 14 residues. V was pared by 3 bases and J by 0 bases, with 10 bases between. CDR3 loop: CASSYNRVSYEQYF. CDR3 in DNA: TGCGCCAGCAGCTATAATAGGGTCTCCTACGAGCAGTACTTC.

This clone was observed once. CDR3 protein: CASSRAGRDPDYEQYF. CDR3 nucleotide sequence: TGTGCCAGCTCACGGGCCGGCAGGGACCCAGACTACGAGCAGTACTTC. The V gene is TRBV18, the J gene TRBJ2-7; D assignment may be TRBD1 or TRBD2 (5 bases each). V dropped 4 bases and J dropped 3 bases, with 19 bases sitting between them. CDR3 size: 16 residues. In germline, CDR1 is KGHSH, CDR2 LQKENI.

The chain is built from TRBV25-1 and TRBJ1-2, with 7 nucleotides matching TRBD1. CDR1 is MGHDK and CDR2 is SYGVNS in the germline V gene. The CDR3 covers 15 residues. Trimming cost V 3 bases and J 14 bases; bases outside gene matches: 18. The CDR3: CASSETGQRFGTLTF. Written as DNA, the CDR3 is TGTGCCAGCAGTGAGACGGGACAGCGTTTTGGGACCCTTACCTTC.

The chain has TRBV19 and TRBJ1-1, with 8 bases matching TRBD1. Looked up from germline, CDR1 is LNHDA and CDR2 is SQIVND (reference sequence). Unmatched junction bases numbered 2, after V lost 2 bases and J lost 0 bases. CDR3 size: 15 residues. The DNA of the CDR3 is TGTGCCAGTAGTATAAGGACAGGGATGAACACTGAAGCTTTCTTT. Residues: CASSIRTGMNTEAFF.

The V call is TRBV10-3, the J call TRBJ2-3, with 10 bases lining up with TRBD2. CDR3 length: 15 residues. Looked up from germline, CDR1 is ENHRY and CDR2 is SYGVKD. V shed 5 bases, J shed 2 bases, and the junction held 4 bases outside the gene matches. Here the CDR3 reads CAISRTSGDTDTQYF. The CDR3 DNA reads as TGTGCCATCAGTAGGACTAGCGGAGACACAGATACGCAGTATTTT.

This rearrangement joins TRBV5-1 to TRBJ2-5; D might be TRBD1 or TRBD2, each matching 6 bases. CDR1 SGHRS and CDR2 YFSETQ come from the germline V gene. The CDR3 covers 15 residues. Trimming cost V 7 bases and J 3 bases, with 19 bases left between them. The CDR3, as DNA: TGCGCCAGCTATTACCCGGGGGCAGGTAAAGAGACCCAGTACTTC. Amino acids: CASYYPGAGKETQYF.